The clone carrying this T cell receptor (beta chain) was seen many times. Its matching antigen is unknown. The data were taken from a study of T cells after yellow fever vaccination. Study-wide background: For low cell numbers, libraries were made with SMART-Seq v4 Ultra Low Input.

The length of the CDR3 is 16 residues. V shed 2 bases, J shed 7 bases, and the junction held 10 bases outside the gene matches. In germline, CDR1 is MDHEN, CDR2 SYDVKM. Points from the study as a whole: Weaker, the secondary response had a peak occurring faster, on day 5 versus 15. Clonotypes found in both CD4 and CD8 compartments made up a small share.

By 5'RACE template switching, TCR cDNA was produced, with a universal primer site and UMIs added in the process. TCRdb reprocessed the 5' RACE reads with MiXCR, giving one entry per CDR3 protein. This table has 250,000 to 350,000 distinct CDR3 sequences, 3.5% to 4.5% appearing once. This receptor was identified in a man younger than 35 who received the YFV17D yellow fever vaccine. The material sequenced was PBMCs, taken 15 days after the yellow fever booster vaccination. V and J are TRBV28 and TRBJ2-1; the match to TRBD2 covers 8 bases. This CDR3 reads CASSLPWAGGPNEQFF. As DNA, the CDR3 is TGTGCCAGCAGTTTACCTTGGGCGGGGGGCCCGAATGAGCAGTTCTTC.